This is a list of T cell receptor beta chains from one sample in a study of blood T cell repertoires in COVID-19. The repertoire was sequenced with immunoSEQ multiplex PCR; TCRdb's copy has only in-frame clones and lacks some. This sample has roughly 250,000 clones; 65% to 90% occur once, and the top ten carry roughly 4.6%. Sequenced: peripheral blood. The receptors were sampled from a woman aged 80 or over with active or convalescent COVID-19. Both conserved end residues are part of each CDR3. D genes are given only for firm matches. The listing skips clone size in some rows; elsewhere it reads once, few, many or a size class.

-	12	TRBV11-2	TRBJ2-1	TRBD1	TGTGCCAGCAGCCGTCATCAGGGGGCATTGTTCTTC	CASSRHQGALFF
-	16	TRBV14	TRBJ2-1	-	TGTGCCAGCAGCCAAGATTCAGGGGGGATTTACAATGAGCAGTTCTTC	CASSQDSGGIYNEQFF
-	12	TRBV6-5	TRBJ1-1	-	TGTGCCAGCAGGACAACAGGGAACCAGGCTTTCTTT	CASRTTGNQAFF
-	15	TRBV5-1	TRBJ2-1	TRBD2	TGCGCCAGCAGCTCCGGACTAGAGTCCTACAATGAGCAGTTCTTC	CASSSGLESYNEQFF
-	15	TRBV5-4	TRBJ1-6	TRBD1	TGTGCCAGCAGCGGGGGACAGGGTGGGAATTCACCCCTCCACTTT	CASSGGQGGNSPLHF
-	16	TRBV5-1	TRBJ2-7	-	TGCGCCAGCAGTTCCTCGTTAGCGGATAGCTCCTACGAGCAGTACTTC	CASSSSLADSSYEQYF
few	15	TRBV4-1	TRBJ1-2	-	TGCGCCAGCAGCCAAGAGCGGGTAGGGGGTTTCGGCTACACCTTC	CASSQERVGGFGYTF
-	16	TRBV18	TRBJ2-3	TRBD2	TGTGCCAGCTCACCACTAGGGACTAGCGGGACGGATACGCAGTATTTT	CASSPLGTSGTDTQYF
few	17	TRBV19	TRBJ1-5	-	TGTGCCAGTAGTATGTATGGACAACCGTTGGGACTACAGCCCCAGCATTTT	CASSMYGQPLGLQPQHF
-	13	TRBV12-3/TRBV12-4	TRBJ2-7	-	TGTGCCAGCAGTTTGAGCGGAGACTACGAGCAGTACTTC	CASSLSGDYEQYF
-	17	TRBV5-1	TRBJ2-5	TRBD1	TGCGCCAGCAGCTTGGCCCCGGGACAGGGGGGCGAGGAGACCCAGTACTTC	CASSLAPGQGGEETQYF
-	18	TRBV6-8	TRBJ2-1	TRBD1	TGTGCCAGCAGTTACCCCTGTCCCGGGACAGGGATTTACAATGAGCAGTTCTTC	CASSYPCPGTGIYNEQFF
-	15	TRBV18	TRBJ1-1	-	TGTGCCAGCTCACCACTGGCCGGGGAAGGCACTGAAGCTTTCTTT	CASSPLAGEGTEAFF
-	15	TRBV24-1	TRBJ2-1	TRBD1	TGTGCCACCAGTACAACAGGGGGCTCCTACAATGAGCAGTTCTTC	CATSTTGGSYNEQFF
-	13	TRBV5-1	TRBJ2-1	TRBD1	TGCGCCAGCAGCTGGGAGACAGGGGGCGAGCAGTTCTTC	CASSWETGGEQFF
-	15	TRBV15	TRBJ1-2	TRBD1	TGTGCCACCAGCAGAGACCCGCAGGGGGCTGATGGCTACACCTTC	CATSRDPQGADGYTF
-	12	TRBV29-1	TRBJ2-7	-	TGCAGCGTCTCGGGGTTCTCCTACGAGCAGTACTTC	CSVSGFSYEQYF
-	15	TRBV10-1	TRBJ1-1	TRBD1	TGCGCCAGCAGTCCCACGGGGACAGGGGACACTGAAGCTTTCTTT	CASSPTGTGDTEAFF
-	16	TRBV5-5	TRBJ2-5	TRBD1	TGTGCCAGCAGCCTCCTCCCGGGACAGAATCAGGAGACCCAGTACTTC	CASSLLPGQNQETQYF
-	15	TRBV3-1/TRBV3-2	TRBJ2-2	TRBD1	TGTGCCAGCAGCCCGGGGACAGGGTTCACCGGGGAGCTGTTTTTT	CASSPGTGFTGELFF
-	15	TRBV6-5	TRBJ1-3	TRBD1	TGTGCCAGCAGTTCCAGGGGGCGGTCTGGAAACACCATATATTTT	CASSSRGRSGNTIYF
-	13	TRBV7-9	TRBJ1-2	-	TGTGCCAGCAGCTCTAAGGAGCGATATGGCTACACCTTC	CASSSKERYGYTF
-	14	TRBV6-5	TRBJ1-2	-	TGTGCCAGCGGCAAAGATACAGGGTCCTATGGCTACACCTTC	CASGKDTGSYGYTF
few	18	TRBV5-1	TRBJ2-1	TRBD1	TGCGCCAGCAGCTTGGCGTGGGTGGGGACAGGGGGTTACAATGAGCAGTTCTTC	CASSLAWVGTGGYNEQFF
few	18	TRBV2	TRBJ2-2	TRBD2	TGTGCCAGCAGTGAATGGGGGGGACGGAACGAAAGGTCCGGGGAGCTGTTTTTT	CASSEWGGRNERSGELFF
-	12	TRBV18	TRBJ1-2	-	TGTGCCAGCTCACCCCGCGTCTATGGCTACACCTTC	CASSPRVYGYTF
once	15	TRBV5-1	TRBJ2-1	TRBD2	TGCGCCAGCAGCTTGGAGGGGCTAGCGGGGGATGAGCAGTTCTTC	CASSLEGLAGDEQFF
many	15	TRBV7-9	TRBJ1-3	TRBD1	TGTGCCAGCAGCCCCTGGGACAGATCTGGAAACACCATATATTTT	CASSPWDRSGNTIYF
few	13	TRBV24-1	TRBJ1-1	-	TGTGCCACCAGTGATTTGAGGGGAACTGAAGCTTTCTTT	CATSDLRGTEAFF
-	13	TRBV12-3/TRBV12-4	TRBJ1-4	-	TGTGCCAGCAGCATACTTTACAGGGAAAAACTGTTTTTT	CASSILYREKLFF
-	15	TRBV5-6	TRBJ1-2	TRBD1	TGTGCCAGCAGAGAACCGGGACAGGGGTTTTTGAGCTACACCTTC	CASREPGQGFLSYTF
-	14	TRBV7-8	TRBJ1-1	TRBD1	TGTGCCAGCAGACTCCTAACAGGGGGCACTGAAGCTTTCTTT	CASRLLTGGTEAFF
-	16	TRBV18	TRBJ1-2	TRBD1	TGTGCCAGCTCACAAGAAATGGGACAGAACGCTTATGGCTACACCTTC	CASSQEMGQNAYGYTF
-	15	TRBV3-1/TRBV3-2	TRBJ1-4	-	TGTGCCAGCAGCCCACAGGGTCTCGCTAATGAAAAACTGTTTTTT	CASSPQGLANEKLFF
-	14	TRBV30	TRBJ1-3	-	TGTGCCTGGAGTGTACGGTTACGTGGAAACACCATATATTTT	CAWSVRLRGNTIYF
-	14	TRBV4-1	TRBJ1-2	-	TGCGCCAGCAGCCCTTACCTGGGGGGCTATGGCTACACCTTC	CASSPYLGGYGYTF
few	17	TRBV5-1	TRBJ2-7	TRBD2	TGCGCCAGCAGCTTGGCCATCGGCGGGGGGGTCTCCTACGAGCAGTACTTC	CASSLAIGGGVSYEQYF
-	20	TRBV9	TRBJ1-1	-	TGTGCCAGCAGCGTATGGGCCACGGGGTCCCTGTCCCTCATAGGGACTGAAGCTTTCTTT	CASSVWATGSLSLIGTEAFF
few	14	TRBV4-2	TRBJ2-3	-	TGTGCCAGCAGCCAAGATTGGTACTCAGATACGCAGTATTTT	CASSQDWYSDTQYF
-	19	TRBV5-4	TRBJ2-3	TRBD2	TGTGCCAGCAGCTTGATCTTACTAGCGGGGCCTACTAGCACAGATACGCAGTATTTT	CASSLILLAGPTSTDTQYF
few	13	TRBV7-9	TRBJ2-3	-	TGTGCCAGTCTCCACCTGACTTGGGATACGCAGTATTTT	CASLHLTWDTQYF
-	17	TRBV9	TRBJ1-6	-	TGTGCCAGCAGCGTAGAGGCGGAGGTGTCCTATAATTCACCCCTCCACTTT	CASSVEAEVSYNSPLHF
few	15	TRBV6-6	TRBJ2-1	-	TGTGCCAGCAGTTACTCTGGACCGGTGGGAGCTGAGCAGTTCTTC	CASSYSGPVGAEQFF
-	15	TRBV24-1	TRBJ1-2	-	TGTGCCACCAGTGATTCACGAGACAACCCGATGGGCTACACCTTC	CATSDSRDNPMGYTF
-	14	TRBV6-5	TRBJ2-5	-	TGTGCCAGCAGTTACCCCAGGGTGGGGGAGACCCAGTACTTC	CASSYPRVGETQYF
-	16	TRBV30	TRBJ1-3	TRBD1	TGTGCCTACTACCCCGGGACAGAGCTCTCTGGAAACACCATATATTTT	CAYYPGTELSGNTIYF
once	17	TRBV5-6	TRBJ1-6	-	TGTGCCAGCAGCATGTTAGATAAGGAGATCTATAATTCACCCCTCCACTTT	CASSMLDKEIYNSPLHF
-	14	TRBV10-3	TRBJ1-1	-	TGTGCCATCAGTAAGTCCCGACAGATTTTAGAAGCTTTCTTT	CAISKSRQILEAFF
-	17	TRBV5-1	TRBJ2-2	TRBD2	TGCGCCAGCAGCTTGAAACTAGCGGGAGATCTGACCGGGGAGCTGTTTTTT	CASSLKLAGDLTGELFF
-	15	TRBV12-1	TRBJ1-6	-	TGTGCCAGCAGCTTGCAGGGAAACAAATACTCACCCCTCCACTTT	CASSLQGNKYSPLHF